Here is one TCR beta chain with its context. Its antigen is not known. These data originate in a study of cytotoxic CD8 clonotypes in ibrutinib-treated CLL. Study summary: Outcomes included approximately 25 partial and 2 complete responses; after median 68 months, roughly 14 stayed remitted and 12 progressed.

Study findings and constraints: Public clonotypes, rarely seen, contracted or held steady on treatment. Clonality showed a rise at ibrutinib response that reversed toward baseline at progression. Baseline values of clonality outstripped age-matched healthy donors and followed circulating CD8+ T-cell counts.

Data came from immunoSEQ multiplex PCR; TCRdb stores just in-frame clones and leaves some out. Of about 25,000 clones listed, approximately 85% are singletons. Germline CDR1 and CDR2: MGHRA and YSYEKL. The CDR3 runs to 15 residues. The V end lost 1 base, the J end lost 5 bases, and 14 bases lay between the germline ends. This sequence originates from a human donor with chronic lymphocytic leukemia. V usage is TRBV4-1 and J usage is TRBJ1-2; D is possibly TRBD1 (5 bases). This specimen consisted of PBMCs, obtained after 24 months of ibrutinib treatment. The CDR3 nucleotides read TGCGCCAGCAGCCAAGGGGAGGGGAGCAGGTATGGCTACACCTTC. Its protein is CASSQGEGSRYGYTF.